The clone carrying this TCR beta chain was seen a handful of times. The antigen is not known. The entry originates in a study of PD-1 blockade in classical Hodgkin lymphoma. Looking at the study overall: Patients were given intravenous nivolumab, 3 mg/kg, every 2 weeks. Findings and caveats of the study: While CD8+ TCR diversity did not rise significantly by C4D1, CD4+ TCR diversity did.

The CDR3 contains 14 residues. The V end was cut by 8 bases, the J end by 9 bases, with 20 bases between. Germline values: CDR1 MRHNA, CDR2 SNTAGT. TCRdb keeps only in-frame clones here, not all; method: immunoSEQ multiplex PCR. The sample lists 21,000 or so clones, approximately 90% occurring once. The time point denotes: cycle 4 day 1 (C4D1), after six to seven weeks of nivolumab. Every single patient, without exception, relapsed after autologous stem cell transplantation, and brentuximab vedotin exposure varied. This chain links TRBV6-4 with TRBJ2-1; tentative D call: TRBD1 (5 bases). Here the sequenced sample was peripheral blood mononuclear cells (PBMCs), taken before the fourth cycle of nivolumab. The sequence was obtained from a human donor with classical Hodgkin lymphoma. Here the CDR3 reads CASSAGPEDSEQFF. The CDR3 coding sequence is TGTGCCAGCTCGGCCGGGCCCGAAGACAGTGAGCAGTTCTTC.